This TCR beta chain was sequenced in a study of shared clonotypes between healthy human individuals. Study conclusions and caveats: The naive CD4 repertoires of a handful of donors were compared, and around 4.9% of clonotypes were shared. Larger estimated richness was generally seen in naive subsets than in memory subsets.

This clone was seen a few times. Its specificity is unknown. Germline-derived CDR1 and CDR2 are SGHDN and FVKESK. This CDR3 has 14 amino acids. V lost 1 base, J lost 0 bases, and 6 bases lay in between. At deep level, the assay was performed. The data were produced by immunoSEQ multiplex PCR, yet TCRdb's version contains in-frame clones alone and is incomplete. The sample shows about 1.5 million clones, around 97% of them seen only once. From CD4+ cells came CD45RA+ naive and CD45RA-negative memory subsets. V usage is TRBV14 and J usage is TRBJ2-5; D is uncertain. Sequencing input: naive CD4+ T cells sorted from blood. The subset was: CD45RA+ positively selected. This TCR was recovered from a man aged 25 to 40 in good health. The CDR3 bases are TGTGCCAGCAGCCAAGTTGGGTACCAAGAGACCCAGTACTTC. It specifies CASSQVGYQETQYF.